This T cell receptor beta chain stems from a study of human T cells and chemical hapten exposure. As for the study in general: Across its approximately 25 weeks, the study gave patients weekly diphenylcyclopropenone doses to the scalp.

The germline V gene has CDR1 MNHEY and CDR2 SVGEGT. This CDR3 spans 12 amino acids. Trimming removed 2 bases at V and 7 bases at J, with 9 bases between. TCRdb reprocessed the RACE reads via MiXCR and lists one record per CDR3 protein. The sample lists 300,000 to 400,000 distinct CDR3 sequences, roughly 5% occurring once. Regarding time point: pre-sensitization, week 0. The treatment: therapeutic diphenylcyclopropenone sensitization with weekly scalp DPC. The receptor was derived from a woman between 45 and 60 years old with alopecia areata. Some clones in this sample may be carry-over from other donors' samples. The sequenced sample was whole blood, obtained in connection with sensitization to the hapten diphenylcyclopropenone (DPC). The chain joins TRBV6-2 or TRBV6-3 to TRBJ2-7, with no clear D. The CDR3 sequence: CASSYTPREQYF. Here the CDR3 DNA reads TGTGCCAGCAGTTACACTCCCCGTGAGCAGTACTTC.